Shown below are 5 T cell receptor beta chains from a single sample sequenced in a study of shared T cell receptors in the human thymus. Measured with immunoSEQ multiplex PCR; TCRdb has only the in-frame clones, and not every one. Altogether almost 550,000 clones are present, around 82% being singletons, with the ten largest covering roughly 0.013%. These data were likewise used in another study, on human thymus T cells.

The sequenced material came from thymocytes. These receptors were collected from a boy less than two years old with a congenital heart defect.

The chain combines TRBV6-1 with TRBJ1-4; 7 bases are a match to TRBD1. The germline gives CDR1 MNHNS, CDR2 SASEGT. Germline trimming cut 4 bases from V and 2 bases from J; bases unmatched to any gene: 13. The CDR3 runs 18 residues. The DNA of the CDR3 is TGTGCCAGCAGTGGACAGGGTATGCGATGGTTGACTAATGAAAAACTGTTTTTT. Protein product: CASSGQGMRWLTNEKLFF.

The chain employs TRBV10-3 and TRBJ1-5, with TRBD1 matching 8 bases. From germline, CDR1 is ENHRY and CDR2 SYGVKD. The CDR3 spans 15 residues. Trimming cost V 2 bases and J 0 bases; bases outside gene matches: 0. CDR3 residues: CAISEGQGSNQPQHF. The DNA for the CDR3 is TGTGCCATCAGTGAGGGACAGGGTAGCAATCAGCCCCAGCATTTT.

The chain has TRBV6-1 and TRBJ2-7; TRBD1 matches 9 bases. V lost 6 bases to trimming and J lost 3 bases; unmatched junction nucleotides: 6. This CDR3 has 14 residues. Per germline, CDR1 MNHNS and CDR2 SASEGT. The CDR3 sequence is CASRSDRGLYEQYF. The CDR3 nucleotides read TGTGCCAGCAGATCGGACAGGGGACTCTACGAGCAGTACTTC.

The chain has TRBV4-3 and TRBJ1-4; no reliable D call. The V and J ends lost 0 bases and 0 bases respectively, with 5 bases between them. Per germline, CDR1 LGHNA and CDR2 YSLEER. The CDR3 runs 15 residues. This CDR3 reads CASSQDGATNEKLFF. The CDR3 DNA sequence: TGCGCCAGCAGCCAAGACGGTGCAACTAATGAAAAACTGTTTTTT.

The rearrangement joins TRBV10-3 to TRBJ1-2; 9 nucleotides agree with TRBD1. CDR3 length: 12 residues. In germline, CDR1 is ENHRY, CDR2 SYGVKD. Trimming took 7 bases from V and 8 from J; bases not matched to a gene: 5. The CDR3: CAINEGQGGYTF. CDR3 in DNA: TGTGCCATCAACGAGGGACAGGGCGGCTACACCTTC.